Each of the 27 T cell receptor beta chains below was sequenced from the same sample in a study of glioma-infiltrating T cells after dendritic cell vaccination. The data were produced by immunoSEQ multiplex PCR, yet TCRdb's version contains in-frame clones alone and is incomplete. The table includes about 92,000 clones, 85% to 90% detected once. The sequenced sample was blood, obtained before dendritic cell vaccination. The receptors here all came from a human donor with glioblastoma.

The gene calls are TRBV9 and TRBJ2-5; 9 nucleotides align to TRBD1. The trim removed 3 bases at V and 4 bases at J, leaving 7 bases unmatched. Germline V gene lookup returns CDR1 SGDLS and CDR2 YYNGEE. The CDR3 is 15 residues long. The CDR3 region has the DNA TGTGCCAGCAGCGGGAGGGACAGGGAGGGAGAGACCCAGTACTTC. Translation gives CASSGRDREGETQYF.

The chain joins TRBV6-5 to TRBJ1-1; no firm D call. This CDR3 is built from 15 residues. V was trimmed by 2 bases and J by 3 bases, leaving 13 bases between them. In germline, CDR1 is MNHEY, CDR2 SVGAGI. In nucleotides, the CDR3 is TGTGCCAGCAGTTACGATTTACACATGGACACTGAAGCTTTCTTT. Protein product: CASSYDLHMDTEAFF.

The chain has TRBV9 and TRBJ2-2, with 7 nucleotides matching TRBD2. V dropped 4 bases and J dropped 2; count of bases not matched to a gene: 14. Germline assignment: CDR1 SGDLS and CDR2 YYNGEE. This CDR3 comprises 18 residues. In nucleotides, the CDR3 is TGTGCCAGCAGCTCCTCCTCTGGGCTAGCGGCAAACACCGGGGAGCTGTTTTTT. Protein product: CASSSSSGLAANTGELFF.

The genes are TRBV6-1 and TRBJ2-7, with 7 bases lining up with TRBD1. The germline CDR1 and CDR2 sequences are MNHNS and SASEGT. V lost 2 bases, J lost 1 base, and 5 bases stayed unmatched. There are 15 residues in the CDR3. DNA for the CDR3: TGTGCCAGCAGTGAAAGCTGGACAGGATCCTACGAGCAGTACTTC. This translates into CASSESWTGSYEQYF.

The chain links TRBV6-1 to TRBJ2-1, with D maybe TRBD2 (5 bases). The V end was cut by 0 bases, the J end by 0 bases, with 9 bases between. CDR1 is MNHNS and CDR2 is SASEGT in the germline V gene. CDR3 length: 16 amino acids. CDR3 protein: CASSEARTASYNEQFF. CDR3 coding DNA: TGTGCCAGCAGTGAAGCCCGGACTGCCTCCTACAATGAGCAGTTCTTC.

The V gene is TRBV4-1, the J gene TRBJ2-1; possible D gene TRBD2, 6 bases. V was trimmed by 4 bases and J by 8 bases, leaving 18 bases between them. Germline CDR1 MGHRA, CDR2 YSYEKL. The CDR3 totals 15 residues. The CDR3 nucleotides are TGCGCCAGCAGCCTCACTAGCACTCAAGGGGATGAGCAGTTCTTC. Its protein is CASSLTSTQGDEQFF.

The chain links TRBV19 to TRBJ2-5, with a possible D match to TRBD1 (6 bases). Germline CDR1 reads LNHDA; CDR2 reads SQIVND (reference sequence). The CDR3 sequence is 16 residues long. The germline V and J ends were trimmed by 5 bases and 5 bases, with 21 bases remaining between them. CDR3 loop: CASSSPGQPSGETQYF. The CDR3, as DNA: TGTGCCAGTAGTTCGCCGGGACAACCATCTGGGGAGACCCAGTACTTC.

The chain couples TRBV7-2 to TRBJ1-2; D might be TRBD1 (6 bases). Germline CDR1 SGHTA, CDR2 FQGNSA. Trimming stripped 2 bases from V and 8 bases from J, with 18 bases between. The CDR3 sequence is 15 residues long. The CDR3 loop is CASSLSGRGAGGYTF. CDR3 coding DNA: TGTGCCAGCAGCTTATCGGGGCGGGGGGCTGGAGGCTACACCTTC.

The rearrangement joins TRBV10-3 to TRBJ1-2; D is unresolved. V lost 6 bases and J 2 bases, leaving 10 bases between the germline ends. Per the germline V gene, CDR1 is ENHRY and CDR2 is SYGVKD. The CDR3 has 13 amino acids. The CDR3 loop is CAIRADLNYGYTF. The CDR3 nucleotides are TGTGCCATCAGGGCGGACTTAAACTATGGCTACACCTTC.

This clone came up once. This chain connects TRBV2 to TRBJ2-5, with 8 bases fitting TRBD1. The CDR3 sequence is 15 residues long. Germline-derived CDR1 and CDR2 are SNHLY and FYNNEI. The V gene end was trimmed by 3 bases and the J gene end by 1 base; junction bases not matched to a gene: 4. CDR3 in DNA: TGTGCCAGCAGTGACCCGGGACAGGTCCAAGAGACCCAGTACTTC. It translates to CASSDPGQVQETQYF.

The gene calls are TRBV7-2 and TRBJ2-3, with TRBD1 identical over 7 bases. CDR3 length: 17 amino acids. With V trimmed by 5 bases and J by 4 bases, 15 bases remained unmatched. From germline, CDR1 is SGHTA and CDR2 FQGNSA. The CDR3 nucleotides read TGTGCCAGCAGCCCGAGAGTCCGAGGGGGCGGATCAGATACGCAGTATTTT. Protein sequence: CASSPRVRGGGSDTQYF.

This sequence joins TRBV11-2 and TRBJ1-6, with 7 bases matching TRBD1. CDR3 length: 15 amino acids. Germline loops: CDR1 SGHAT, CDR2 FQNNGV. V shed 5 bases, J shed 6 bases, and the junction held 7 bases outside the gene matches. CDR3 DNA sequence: TGTGCCAGCAGCCGAACAGGGGTAGGTAATTCACCCCTCCACTTT. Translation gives CASSRTGVGNSPLHF. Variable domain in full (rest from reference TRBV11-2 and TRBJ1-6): EAGVAQSPRYKIIEKRQSVAFWCNPISGHATLYWYQQILGQGPKLLIQFQNNGVVDDSQLPKDRFSAERLKGVDSTLKIQPAKLEDSAVYLCASSRTGVGNSPLHFGNGTRLTVT.

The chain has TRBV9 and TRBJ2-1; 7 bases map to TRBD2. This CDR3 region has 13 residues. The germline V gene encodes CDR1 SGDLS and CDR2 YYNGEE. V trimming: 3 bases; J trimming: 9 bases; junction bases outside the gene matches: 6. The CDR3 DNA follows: TGTGCCAGCAGCGGGGGGGGGAAGGGTGAGCAGTTCTTC. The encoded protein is CASSGGGKGEQFF.

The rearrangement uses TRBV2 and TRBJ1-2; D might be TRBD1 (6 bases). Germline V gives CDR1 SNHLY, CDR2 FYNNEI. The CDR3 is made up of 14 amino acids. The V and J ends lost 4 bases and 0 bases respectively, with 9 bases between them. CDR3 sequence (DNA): TGTGCCAGCAGTGCGGACAGCCCTAACTATGGCTACACCTTC. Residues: CASSADSPNYGYTF.

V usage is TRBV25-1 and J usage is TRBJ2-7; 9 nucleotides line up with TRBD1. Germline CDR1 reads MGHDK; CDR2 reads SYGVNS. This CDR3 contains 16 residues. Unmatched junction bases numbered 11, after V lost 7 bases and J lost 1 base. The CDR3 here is CASTGGRDRASYEQYF. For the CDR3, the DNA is TGTGCCAGCACCGGCGGTCGGGACAGGGCGTCCTACGAGCAGTACTTC.

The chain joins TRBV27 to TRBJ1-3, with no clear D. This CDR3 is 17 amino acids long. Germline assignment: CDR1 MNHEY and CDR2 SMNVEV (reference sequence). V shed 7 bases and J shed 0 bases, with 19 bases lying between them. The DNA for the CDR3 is TGTGCCAGCACGGAAAGGAAGAGGCCACTCTCTGGAAACACCATATATTTT. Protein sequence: CASTERKRPLSGNTIYF.

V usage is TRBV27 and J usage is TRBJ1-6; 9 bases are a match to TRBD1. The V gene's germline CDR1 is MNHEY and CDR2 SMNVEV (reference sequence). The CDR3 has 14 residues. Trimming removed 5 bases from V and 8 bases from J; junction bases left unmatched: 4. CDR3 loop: CASSTGGAYSPLHF. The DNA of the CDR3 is TGTGCCAGCAGTACAGGGGGCGCTTATTCACCCCTCCACTTT.

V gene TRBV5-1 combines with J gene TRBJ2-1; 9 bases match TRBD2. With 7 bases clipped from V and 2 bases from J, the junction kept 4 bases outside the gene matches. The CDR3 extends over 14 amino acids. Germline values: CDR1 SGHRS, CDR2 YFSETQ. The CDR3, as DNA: TGCGCCAGCTCGCAGCGGGGGGCCTACAATGAGCAGTTCTTC. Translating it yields CASSQRGAYNEQFF.

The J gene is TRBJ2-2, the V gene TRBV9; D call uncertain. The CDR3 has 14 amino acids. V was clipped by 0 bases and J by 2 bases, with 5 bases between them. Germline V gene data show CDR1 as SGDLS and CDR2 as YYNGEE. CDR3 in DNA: TGTGCCAGCAGCGTAGGTCCAAACACCGGGGAGCTGTTTTTT. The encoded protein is CASSVGPNTGELFF.

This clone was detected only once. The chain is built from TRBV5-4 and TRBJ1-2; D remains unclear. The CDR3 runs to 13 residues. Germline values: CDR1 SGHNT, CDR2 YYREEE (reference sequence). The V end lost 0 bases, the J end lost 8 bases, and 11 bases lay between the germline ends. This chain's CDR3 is CASSLASRLGYTF. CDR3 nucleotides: TGTGCCAGCAGCTTGGCAAGCCGCTTGGGCTACACCTTC.

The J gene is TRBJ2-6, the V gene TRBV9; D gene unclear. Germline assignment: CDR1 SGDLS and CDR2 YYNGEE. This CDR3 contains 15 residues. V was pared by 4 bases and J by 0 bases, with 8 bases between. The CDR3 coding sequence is TGTGCCAGCAGCCCGCACAACTCTGGGGCCAACGTCCTGACTTTC. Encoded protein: CASSPHNSGANVLTF. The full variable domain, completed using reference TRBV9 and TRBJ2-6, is DSGVTQTPKHLITATGQRVTLRCSPRSGDLSVYWYQQSLDQGLQFLIQYYNGEERAKGNILERFSAQQFPDLHSELNLSSLELGDSALYFCASSPHNSGANVLTFGAGSRLTVL.

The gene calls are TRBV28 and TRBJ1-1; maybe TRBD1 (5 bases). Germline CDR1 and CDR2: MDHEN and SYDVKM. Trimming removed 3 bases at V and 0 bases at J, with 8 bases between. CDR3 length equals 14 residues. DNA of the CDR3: TGTGCCAGCAGTTTTGTGGGGCTGAACACTGAAGCTTTCTTT. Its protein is CASSFVGLNTEAFF.

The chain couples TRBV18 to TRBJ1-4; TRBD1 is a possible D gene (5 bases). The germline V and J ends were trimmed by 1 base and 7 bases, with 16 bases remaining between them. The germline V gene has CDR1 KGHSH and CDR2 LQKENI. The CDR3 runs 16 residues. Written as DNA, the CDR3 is TGTGCCAGCTCACCACTCGCGGGGGGATCGGGTGAAAAACTGTTTTTT. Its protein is CASSPLAGGSGEKLFF.

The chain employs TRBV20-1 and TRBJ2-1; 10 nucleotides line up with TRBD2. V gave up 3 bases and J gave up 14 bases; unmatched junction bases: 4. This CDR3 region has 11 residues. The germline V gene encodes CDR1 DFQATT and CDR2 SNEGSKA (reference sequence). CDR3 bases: TGCAGTGCTAGCCCAGCGGGGGGGGAGTTCTTC. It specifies CSASPAGGEFF.

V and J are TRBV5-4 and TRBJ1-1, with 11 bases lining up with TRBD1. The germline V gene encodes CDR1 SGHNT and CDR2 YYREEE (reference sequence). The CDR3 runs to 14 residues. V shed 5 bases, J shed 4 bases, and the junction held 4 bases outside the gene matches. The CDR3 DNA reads TGTGCCAGCAGGTCCGGGACAGGGGGCACTGAAGCTTTCTTT. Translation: CASRSGTGGTEAFF.

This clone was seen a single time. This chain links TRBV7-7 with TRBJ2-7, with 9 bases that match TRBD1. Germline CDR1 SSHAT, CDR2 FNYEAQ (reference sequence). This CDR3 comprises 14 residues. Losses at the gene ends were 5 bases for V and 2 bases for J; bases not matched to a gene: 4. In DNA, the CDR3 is TGTGCCAGCAGCCAGGACAGGGGAACCTACGAGCAGTACTTC. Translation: CASSQDRGTYEQYF.

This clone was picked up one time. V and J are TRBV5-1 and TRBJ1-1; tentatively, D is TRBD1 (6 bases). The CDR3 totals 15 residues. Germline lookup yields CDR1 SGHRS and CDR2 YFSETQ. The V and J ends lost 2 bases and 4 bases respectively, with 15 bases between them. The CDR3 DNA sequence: TGCGCCAGCAGCTTCGGCAGGGGTAGAGGCACTGAAGCTTTCTTT. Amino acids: CASSFGRGRGTEAFF.